What follows is one T cell receptor (beta chain) and its context. Its target is unknown. This sample was included in a study of T cells in Graves' hyperthyroidism and ophthalmopathy. Study-wide points: In blood, most of the thyroid clonotypes expanded above 0.001 were also present.

Per the germline V gene, CDR1 is DFQATT and CDR2 is SNEGSKA (reference sequence). The CDR3 covers 12 residues. V lost 4 bases and J 6 bases, leaving 13 bases between the germline ends. Researchers took RNA transcripts and amplified the TCR beta CDR3 regions from them. Initially, a first-round RT-PCR of the TCR CDR3 employed the HTBI primer set. TCRdb called the multiplex PCR reads again in MiXCR, with one record for every CDR3 protein. Of about 300,000 distinct CDR3 sequences in the sample, approximately 19% were seen once. Disease duration was under 3 months in the ophthalmopathy patients, who also had a Clinical Activity Score of at least 3 and a NOSPECS grade of at least 4. Diagnosis relied on clinical symptoms, serum thyroxine and TRAb, thyroid ultrasound and orbital computed tomography. Fresh peripheral blood, around 10 ml, yielded the PBMCs.

The chain uses TRBV20-1 and TRBJ2-7; D might be TRBD1 (5 bases). This TCR derives from a man between 45 and 60 years old with Graves' ophthalmopathy. Sequencing was performed on blood. Here the CDR3 reads CSAISQGFEQYF. The CDR3 DNA reads as TGCAGTGCTATCTCCCAGGGTTTCGAGCAGTACTTC.